The clone carrying this T cell receptor beta chain was observed at least ten times. Antigen: not known. Amplification of TCR beta CDR3 regions used RNA as the template. RT-PCR in the first round (using the HTBI primer set) targeted the TCR CDR3. TCRdb called the multiplex PCR reads again in MiXCR, with one record for every CDR3 protein. The table has 650,000 to 750,000 distinct CDR3 sequences, around 15% seen once. This record belongs to a study of T cells in Graves' hyperthyroidism and ophthalmopathy. Whole-study findings and limits: Among thyroid clonotypes expanded above 0.001, most also appeared in blood. A model using 13 V-J features told ophthalmopathy apart from stable hyperthyroidism.

The ends were cut back, 5 bases at V and 7 bases at J, with 18 bases in the middle. Germline lookup yields CDR1 SGHVS and CDR2 FQNEAQ. This CDR3 is built from 14 residues. Hyperthyroidism was newly diagnosed in patients aged 18 to 65 (duration under 2 months). The PBMCs were taken from around 10 ml of fresh peripheral blood. The V gene is TRBV7-8, the J gene TRBJ2-7; a weak D match, TRBD1 (6 bases). The sequencing input was blood. The clonotype was recovered from a woman between 18 and 29 years old with Graves' hyperthyroidism. DNA for the CDR3: TGTGCCAGCAGCCCCCAGGGGCCCATGAGAGAGCAGTACTTC. As protein: CASSPQGPMREQYF.